One T cell receptor beta chain is described in this entry. Antigen specificity is unknown. Arm-PCR of CDR3 regions with iRepertoire HTBI primers generated TCR beta libraries. TCRdb re-analysed the multiplex PCR reads in MiXCR, keeping a single row per CDR3 protein. The sample records a few hundred thousand distinct CDR3 sequences, roughly 20% being singletons. This entry comes from a study of regulatory T cells in long-lasting Graves disease. Study-wide results and limits: Limited samples may have lowered accuracy. Preferential use of TRBV28, TRBJ1-2 and TRBJ2-5 was seen in persistent disease.

This CDR3 has 15 residues. Trimming took 6 bases from V and 8 from J, leaving 20 bases between them. The germline CDR1 and CDR2 sequences are MNHNS and SASEGT. Documented time point: persistent/refractory GD, antithyroid drugs over 5 years with positive TRAb. PBMC-derived RNA was used for the TCR library. Staff took about 10 milliliters of peripheral blood and put it into EDTA tubes. This specimen was peripheral blood mononuclear cells (PBMCs), taken when the disease was refractory, from a patient treated with antithyroid drugs. The sequence came from a woman aged 40 to 50 with Graves disease. The chain uses TRBV6-1 and TRBJ1-5; D may be TRBD1 (6 bases). CDR3 region: CASRPAGRGIEPQHF. The CDR3 nucleotides read TGTGCCAGCAGACCCGCGGGGAGGGGGATTGAGCCCCAGCATTTT.